These T cell receptor beta chains were read from a single sample in a study of blood T cell repertoires in COVID-19. Assay used: immunoSEQ multiplex PCR; TCRdb lists only in-frame clones, some missing. This table has hundreds of thousands of clones, 80% to 90% appearing once. Material: PBMCs or T cells enriched from blood (not recorded which). The receptors come from a man between 25 and 39 years old who had recovered from COVID-19. CDR3s include the opening cysteine and the closing phenylalanine or tryptophan. D genes are given only for firm matches. Size values are once, few and many counts, or a class for expanded clones, and some rows have none.

D: .
size: .
V: TRBV10-3
J: TRBJ1-4
DNA: TGTGCCATCAGTAAAACGGACATCTCAACTAATGAAAAACTGTTTTTT
CDR3: CAISKTDISTNEKLFF

D: .
size: once
V: TRBV7-9
J: TRBJ1-3
DNA: TGTGCCAGCAGGTTGGCCGTGACTTCCCTTTCGAACACCATATATTTT
CDR3: CASRLAVTSLSNTIYF

D: TRBD1
size: .
V: TRBV5-1
J: TRBJ1-1
DNA: TGCGCCAGCAGCCCCAGGGGGGCAGGTGGAGTGAACACTGAAGCTTTCTTT
CDR3: CASSPRGAGGVNTEAFF

D: .
size: .
V: TRBV6-2/TRBV6-3
J: TRBJ1-6
DNA: TGTGCCAGCAGTGTGCGGGAGAACTCACCCCTCCACTTT
CDR3: CASSVRENSPLHF

D: .
size: .
V: TRBV28
J: TRBJ2-5
DNA: TGTGCCAGCAGTACCGGACACACGATGTACCAAGAGACCCAGTACTTC
CDR3: CASSTGHTMYQETQYF

D: TRBD2
size: .
V: TRBV4-1
J: TRBJ2-1
DNA: TGCGCCAGCAGCCGCAGGGACTACAACAATGAGCAGTTCTTC
CDR3: CASSRRDYNNEQFF

D: TRBD2
size: .
V: TRBV28
J: TRBJ2-7
DNA: TGTGCCACCCAGCACGGGACTAGCGGGAGGCTTCCCTACGAGCAGTACTTC
CDR3: CATQHGTSGRLPYEQYF

D: TRBD1
size: once
V: TRBV27
J: TRBJ1-2
DNA: TGTGCCAGCAGTTTGACAGGGTATTCTAACTATGGCTACACCTTC
CDR3: CASSLTGYSNYGYTF

D: TRBD1
size: .
V: TRBV6-5
J: TRBJ2-2
DNA: TGTGCCAGCAGTTCCCGGGGACAGGGCAAGGCCGGGGAGCTGTTTTTT
CDR3: CASSSRGQGKAGELFF

D: TRBD2
size: .
V: TRBV28
J: TRBJ2-3
DNA: TGTGCCAGCAGTCTCGTAGCGGGAGACTGGGAAGATACGCAGTATTTT
CDR3: CASSLVAGDWEDTQYF

D: TRBD2
size: .
V: TRBV28
J: TRBJ2-1
DNA: TGTGCCAGCACTCGAGCGGGGGACTCCTACAATGAGCAGTTCTTC
CDR3: CASTRAGDSYNEQFF

D: TRBD2
size: .
V: TRBV29-1
J: TRBJ2-1
DNA: TGCAGCGTTTCGACTAGCGGGAACCTCAATGAGCAGTTCTTC
CDR3: CSVSTSGNLNEQFF

D: .
size: .
V: TRBV25-1
J: TRBJ1-5
DNA: TGTGCCAGCTCCCGGGGGTTAGATCAGCCCCAGCATTTT
CDR3: CASSRGLDQPQHF

D: TRBD2
size: .
V: TRBV10-3
J: TRBJ2-1
DNA: TGTGCCATCAGTGAGGGGACTAGCGGGAGCCGTGGTGAGCAGTTCTTC
CDR3: CAISEGTSGSRGEQFF

D: TRBD1
size: .
V: TRBV10-1
J: TRBJ2-1
DNA: TGCGCCAGCAGTGAGTCGGGGACAGGGCATAATGAGCAGTTCTTC
CDR3: CASSESGTGHNEQFF

D: TRBD1
size: .
V: TRBV7-9
J: TRBJ1-2
DNA: TGTGCCAGCAGCCTTACGCCCGGGACAGACTATGGCTACACCTTC
CDR3: CASSLTPGTDYGYTF

D: .
size: .
V: TRBV6-5
J: TRBJ1-1
DNA: TGTGCCAGCAGTTACCCTCCGCATGACAGGAACACTGAAGCTTTCTTT
CDR3: CASSYPPHDRNTEAFF

D: .
size: .
V: TRBV27
J: TRBJ1-1
DNA: TGTGCCAGCAGTTTATCCCCCACCTCAAACAGGAACACTGAAGCTTTCTTT
CDR3: CASSLSPTSNRNTEAFF

D: .
size: once
V: TRBV27
J: TRBJ2-1
DNA: TGTGCCAGCAGTTTATCCACTGGGCGGGTCTCTCTCAATGAGCAGTTCTTC
CDR3: CASSLSTGRVSLNEQFF

D: TRBD1
size: .
V: TRBV9
J: TRBJ2-7
DNA: TGTGCCAGCAGCCGACAGGGAAGTAGCTCCTACGAGCAGTACTTC
CDR3: CASSRQGSSSYEQYF

D: .
size: .
V: TRBV3-1/TRBV3-2
J: TRBJ1-2
DNA: TGTGCCAGCAGCCTAGGGGGCTATGGCTACACCTTC
CDR3: CASSLGGYGYTF

D: .
size: .
V: TRBV5-1
J: TRBJ2-7
DNA: TGCGCCAGCAGCTTCATAGGGGGTTCCTCCTACGAGCAGTACTTC
CDR3: CASSFIGGSSYEQYF

D: TRBD1
size: .
V: TRBV10-2
J: TRBJ2-7
DNA: TGCGCCAGCAGTGACATCCAACAGGGGCCCTACGAGCAGTACTTC
CDR3: CASSDIQQGPYEQYF

D: .
size: .
V: TRBV29-1
J: TRBJ1-1
DNA: TGCAGCGTTGGTAAATCGCCCGGACAACCCACTGAAGCTTTCTTT
CDR3: CSVGKSPGQPTEAFF

D: .
size: .
V: TRBV24-1
J: TRBJ1-1
DNA: TGTGCCGCGCCGGACGACGAACAGGACACTGAAGCTTTCTTT
CDR3: CAAPDDEQDTEAFF

D: TRBD1
size: .
V: TRBV24-1
J: TRBJ2-1
DNA: TGTGCCACCAGTGACCCAGCGACAGGGTTTGAGCAGTTCTTC
CDR3: CATSDPATGFEQFF

D: .
size: .
V: TRBV18
J: TRBJ1-3
DNA: TGTGCCAGCTCACCAGCGCCGGGCTCTGGAAACACCATATATTTT
CDR3: CASSPAPGSGNTIYF

D: .
size: .
V: TRBV7-3
J: TRBJ1-1
DNA: TGTGCCAGCAGCTTATTGGGGGGGCCCAACACTGAAGCTTTCTTT
CDR3: CASSLLGGPNTEAFF

D: TRBD2
size: .
V: TRBV2
J: TRBJ2-7
DNA: TGTGCCAGCAGGGACCGGACTAGCGGGAGCTCCTACGAGCAGTACTTC
CDR3: CASRDRTSGSSYEQYF

D: .
size: .
V: TRBV24-1
J: TRBJ2-2
DNA: TGTGCCACCAGTGACCCCTCCCAGGTTGGCGGGGAGCTGTTTTTT
CDR3: CATSDPSQVGGELFF

D: .
size: .
V: TRBV19
J: TRBJ1-5
DNA: TGTGCCAGTAGTAGGGGGCGAAGCAATCAGCCCCAGCATTTT
CDR3: CASSRGRSNQPQHF

D: TRBD2
size: .
V: TRBV7-8
J: TRBJ2-1
DNA: TGTGCCAGCAGCCACGGACTAGCGGCCTCCTACAATGAGCAGTTCTTC
CDR3: CASSHGLAASYNEQFF

D: TRBD1
size: .
V: TRBV5-6
J: TRBJ1-2
DNA: TGTGCCAGCAGCTCGGACGGGACAGGGGAATACGGCTACACCTTC
CDR3: CASSSDGTGEYGYTF

D: .
size: .
V: TRBV7-6
J: TRBJ2-7
DNA: TGTGCCAGCAGCTTAAGGGGGGGACTTAACTACGAGCAGTACTTC
CDR3: CASSLRGGLNYEQYF

D: TRBD1
size: .
V: TRBV11-2
J: TRBJ1-5
DNA: TGTGCCAGCAGCCTCGGACAGGGTCGCCAGCCCCAGCATTTT
CDR3: CASSLGQGRQPQHF

D: .
size: .
V: TRBV12-5
J: TRBJ2-2
DNA: TGTGCTAGTGGTTTCCTCGGGGGATTCACCGGGGAGCTGTTTTTT
CDR3: CASGFLGGFTGELFF

D: .
size: once
V: TRBV29-1
J: TRBJ1-6
DNA: TGCAGCGTTTTAGTAGATCGATATTCACCCCTCCACTTT
CDR3: CSVLVDRYSPLHF

D: .
size: .
V: TRBV18
J: TRBJ2-2
DNA: TGTGCCAGCTCGCAAGGACACAACACCGGGGAGCTGTTTTTT
CDR3: CASSQGHNTGELFF

D: TRBD1
size: few
V: TRBV5-1
J: TRBJ1-1
DNA: TGCGCCAGCAGCTCGGACAGGGGGCTAGGGAACACTGAAGCTTTCTTT
CDR3: CASSSDRGLGNTEAFF

D: TRBD2
size: .
V: TRBV4-1
J: TRBJ2-7
DNA: TGCGCCAGCAGCCAATGGACTAGCGGGAGCTACGAGCAGTACTTC
CDR3: CASSQWTSGSYEQYF

D: TRBD2
size: .
V: TRBV5-1
J: TRBJ2-1
DNA: TGCGCCAGCAGCTCGGAGGGACTAGCGGGAGGGTATCCCAATGAGCAGTTCTTC
CDR3: CASSSEGLAGGYPNEQFF

D: TRBD1
size: .
V: TRBV4-1
J: TRBJ2-7
DNA: TGCGCCAGCAGCCAAGTAGACAGGGGACCCTACGAGCAGTACTTC
CDR3: CASSQVDRGPYEQYF

D: .
size: .
V: TRBV2
J: TRBJ2-2
DNA: TGTGCCAGCTTCCGGGCCGGGGAGCTGTTTTTT
CDR3: CASFRAGELFF

D: TRBD2
size: once
V: TRBV7-9
J: TRBJ2-6
DNA: TGTGCCAGCAGCTTAGCGGCGGGAGGGATCTCTGGGGCCAACGTCCTGACTTTC
CDR3: CASSLAAGGISGANVLTF

D: TRBD1
size: .
V: TRBV7-9
J: TRBJ2-7
DNA: TGTGCCAGCAGGCCTAGGGACAGGAACTCCTACGAGCAGTACTTC
CDR3: CASRPRDRNSYEQYF